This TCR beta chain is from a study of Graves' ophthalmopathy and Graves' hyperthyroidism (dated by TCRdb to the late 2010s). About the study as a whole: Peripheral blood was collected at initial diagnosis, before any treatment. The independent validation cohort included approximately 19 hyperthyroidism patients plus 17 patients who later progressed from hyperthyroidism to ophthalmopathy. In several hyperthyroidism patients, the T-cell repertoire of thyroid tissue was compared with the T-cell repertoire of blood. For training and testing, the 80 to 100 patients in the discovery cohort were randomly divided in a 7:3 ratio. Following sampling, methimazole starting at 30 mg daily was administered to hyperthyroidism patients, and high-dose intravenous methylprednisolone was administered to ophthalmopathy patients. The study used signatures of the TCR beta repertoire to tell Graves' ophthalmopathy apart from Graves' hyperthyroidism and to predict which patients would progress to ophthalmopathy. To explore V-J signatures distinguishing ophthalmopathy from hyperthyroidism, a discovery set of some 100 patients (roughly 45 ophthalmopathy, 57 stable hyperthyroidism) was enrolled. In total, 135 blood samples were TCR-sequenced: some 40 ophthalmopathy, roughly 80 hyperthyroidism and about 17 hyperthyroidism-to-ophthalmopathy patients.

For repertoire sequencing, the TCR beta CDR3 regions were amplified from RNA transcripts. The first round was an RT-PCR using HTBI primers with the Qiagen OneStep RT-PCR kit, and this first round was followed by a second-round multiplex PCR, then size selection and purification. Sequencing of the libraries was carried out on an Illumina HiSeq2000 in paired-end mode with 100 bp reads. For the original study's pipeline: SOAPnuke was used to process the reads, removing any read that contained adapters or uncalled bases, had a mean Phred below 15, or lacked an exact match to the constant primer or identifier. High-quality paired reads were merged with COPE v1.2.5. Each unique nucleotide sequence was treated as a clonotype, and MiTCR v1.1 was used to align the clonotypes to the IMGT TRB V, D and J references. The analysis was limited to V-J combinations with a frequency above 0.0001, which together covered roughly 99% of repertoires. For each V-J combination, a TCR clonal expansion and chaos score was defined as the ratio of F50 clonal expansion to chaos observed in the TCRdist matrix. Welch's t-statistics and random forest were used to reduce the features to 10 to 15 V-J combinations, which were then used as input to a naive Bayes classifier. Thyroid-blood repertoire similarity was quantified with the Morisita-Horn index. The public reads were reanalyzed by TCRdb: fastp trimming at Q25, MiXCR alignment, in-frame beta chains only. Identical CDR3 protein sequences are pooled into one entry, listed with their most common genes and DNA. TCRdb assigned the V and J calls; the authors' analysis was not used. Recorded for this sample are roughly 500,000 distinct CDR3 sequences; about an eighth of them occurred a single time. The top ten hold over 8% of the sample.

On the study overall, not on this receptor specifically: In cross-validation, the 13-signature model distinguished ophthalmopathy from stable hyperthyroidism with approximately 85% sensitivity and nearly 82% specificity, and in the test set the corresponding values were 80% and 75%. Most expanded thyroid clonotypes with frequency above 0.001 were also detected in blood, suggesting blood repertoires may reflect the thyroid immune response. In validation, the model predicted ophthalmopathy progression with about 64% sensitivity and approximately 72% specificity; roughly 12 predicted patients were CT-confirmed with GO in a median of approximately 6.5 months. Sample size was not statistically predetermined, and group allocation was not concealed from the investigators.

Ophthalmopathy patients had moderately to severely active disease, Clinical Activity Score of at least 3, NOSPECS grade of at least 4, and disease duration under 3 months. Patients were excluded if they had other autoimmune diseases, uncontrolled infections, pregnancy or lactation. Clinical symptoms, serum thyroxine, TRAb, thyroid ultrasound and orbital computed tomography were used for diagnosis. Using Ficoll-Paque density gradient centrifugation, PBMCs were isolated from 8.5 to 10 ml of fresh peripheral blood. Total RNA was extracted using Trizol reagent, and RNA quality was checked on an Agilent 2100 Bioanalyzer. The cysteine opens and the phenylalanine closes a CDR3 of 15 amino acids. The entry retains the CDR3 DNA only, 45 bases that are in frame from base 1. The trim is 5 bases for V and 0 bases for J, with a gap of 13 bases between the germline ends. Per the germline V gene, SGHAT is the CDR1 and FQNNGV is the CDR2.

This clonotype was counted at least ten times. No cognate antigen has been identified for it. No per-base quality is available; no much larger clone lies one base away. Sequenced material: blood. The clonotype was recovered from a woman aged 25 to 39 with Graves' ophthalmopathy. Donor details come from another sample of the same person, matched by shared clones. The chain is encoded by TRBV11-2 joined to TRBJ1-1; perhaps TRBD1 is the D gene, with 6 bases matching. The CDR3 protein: CASSTSDRVNTEAFF. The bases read TGTGCCAGCAGCACATCGGACAGAGTGAACACTGAAGCTTTCTTT. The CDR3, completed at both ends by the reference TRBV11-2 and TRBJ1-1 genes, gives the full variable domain EAGVAQSPRYKIIEKRQSVAFWCNPISGHATLYWYQQILGQGPKLLIQFQNNGVVDDSQLPKDRFSAERLKGVDSTLKIQPAKLEDSAVYLCASSTSDRVNTEAFFGQGTRLTVV.